This T cell receptor (beta chain) comes out of a study of monozygotic twins with inflammatory bowel disease. Study-level results: Other individuals had fewer clonotypes in common with IBD patients than with healthy twins, especially with disease activity. Whereas healthy co-twins had higher TCRbeta diversity (inverse Simpson), IBD patients had lower diversity.

Remarks on this clonotype: Its antigen is undetermined.

Two nested PCRs, run for approximately 17 and 9 cycles, were applied to TCRalpha and TCRbeta cDNA. TCRdb re-called the 5' RACE reads, yielding one record per CDR3 amino acid sequence without DNA. The sample totals fewer than 150,000 distinct CDR3 sequences. CDR1 and CDR2 from the germline V gene are SGHRS and YFSETQ. This CDR3 is 14 amino acids long. Researchers isolated total RNA from whole blood without sorting T cells. The chain carries TRBV5-1 and TRBJ2-3; absent DNA, TCRdb's TRBD1 call cannot be checked. Sequencing was performed on blood. This TCR was recovered from a human donor with ulcerative colitis or Crohn's disease, or a healthy co-twin of an affected twin (not recorded which). The chain's CDR3 is CASSSSGGQDTQYF.